Each of the 20 T cell receptor beta chains below was sequenced from the same sample in a study of blood T cell repertoires in COVID-19. Assay used: immunoSEQ multiplex PCR; TCRdb lists only in-frame clones, some missing. The sample lists a few hundred thousand clones; 80% to 90% were seen once. Material: PBMCs or T cells enriched from blood (not recorded which). The receptors derive from a woman aged 18-29 years who had recovered from COVID-19.

The CDR3 sequence is CASSPTDFYEQYF. CDR3 coding DNA: TGTGCCAGCAGCCCGACAGATTTCTACGAGCAGTACTTC. V is TRBV5-6 and J is TRBJ2-7; the D gene is possibly TRBD1 (5 bases). This CDR3 comprises 13 residues. Per the germline V gene, CDR1 is SGHDT and CDR2 is YYEEEE. V lost 4 bases, J lost 3 bases, and 11 bases lay in between.

This clone was seen a handful of times. The chain uses TRBV19 and TRBJ1-5; a weak D match, TRBD1 (6 bases). The CDR3 sequence is 13 residues long. In germline, CDR1 is LNHDA, CDR2 SQIVND (reference sequence). The V end lost 5 bases, the J end lost 3 bases, and 8 bases lay between the germline ends. This chain's CDR3 is CASSYRVNQPQHF. In DNA, the CDR3 is TGTGCCAGTAGTTACAGGGTCAATCAGCCCCAGCATTTT.

The rearrangement links TRBV7-2 to TRBJ1-5; D is perhaps TRBD1 (5 bases). The CDR3 totals 14 residues. V was clipped by 1 base and J by 3 bases, with 7 bases between them. CDR1 and CDR2 (germline): SGHTA, FQGNSA. CDR3: CASSLGQNNQPQHF. Written as DNA, the CDR3 is TGTGCCAGCAGCTTAGGACAGAACAATCAGCCCCAGCATTTT.

V and J are TRBV3-1 (or the pseudogene TRBV3-2) and TRBJ2-2, with TRBD2 matching 8 bases. Trimming took 5 bases from V and 7 from J; bases not matched to a gene: 12. The CDR3 spans 16 residues. Germline loops: CDR1 LGHDT, CDR2 YNNKEL (reference sequence). The CDR3 spells CASSDGRRGVNGELFF. The DNA of the CDR3 is TGTGCCAGCAGCGACGGGAGGCGGGGGGTAAACGGGGAGCTGTTTTTT.

This clone appeared a few times. The chain has TRBV12-3 or TRBV12-4 and TRBJ1-2; no firm D call. This CDR3 region has 13 residues. Trimming took off 8 bases at V and 5 bases at J, with 15 bases between the two ends. This CDR3 reads CASGRRTFYGYTF. In DNA, the CDR3 is TGTGCCAGCGGGAGACGGACGTTTTATGGCTACACCTTC.

This clone was detected only a few times. The rearrangement uses TRBV30 and TRBJ2-3; 11 bases line up with TRBD1. Germline-derived CDR1 and CDR2 are GTSNPN and SVGIG (reference sequence). CDR3 length: 14 residues. The J segment lost 4 bases and the V segment lost 4 bases, leaving 4 bases of the junction unmatched. The chain's CDR3 is CAWTRDRGADTQYF. As DNA, the CDR3 is TGTGCCTGGACCCGGGACAGGGGGGCAGATACGCAGTATTTT.

This clone was detected only once. CDR3 residues: CASSSGLAPEADTQYF. As DNA, the CDR3 is TGCGCCAGCAGCTCCGGACTAGCCCCCGAAGCAGATACGCAGTATTTT. This sequence joins TRBV5-1 and TRBJ2-3, with 8 bases that match TRBD2. V lost 3 bases to trimming and J lost 4 bases; unmatched junction nucleotides: 10. The V gene's germline CDR1 is SGHRS and CDR2 YFSETQ. The CDR3 runs 16 residues.

The chain employs TRBV5-1 and TRBJ2-7, with D possibly matching TRBD1 (6 bases). CDR3 length equals 14 residues. CDR1 and CDR2 (germline): SGHRS, YFSETQ. V dropped 0 bases and J dropped 5 bases, with 12 bases sitting between them. CDR3 nucleotide sequence: TGCGCCAGCAGCTTGGGGGAAGGGGGTCACGAGCAGTACTTC. This translates into CASSLGEGGHEQYF.

J is TRBJ2-4 and V is TRBV7-8, with 8 bases lining up with TRBD2. This CDR3 spans 14 amino acids. From germline, CDR1 is SGHVS and CDR2 FQNEAQ. The trim removed 5 bases at V and 10 bases at J, leaving 10 bases unmatched. The CDR3, as DNA: TGTGCCAGCAGCCCAACAGCGGGGGCCGGGATTCAGTACTTC. It codes for CASSPTAGAGIQYF.

The rearrangement uses TRBV28 and TRBJ1-2; D is perhaps TRBD1 (5 bases). Germline CDR1 MDHEN, CDR2 SYDVKM. Trimming pared 5 bases from V and 4 bases from J, leaving 14 bases between. The CDR3 length is 14 residues. CDR3 sequence: CASSGGGRLYGYTF. DNA of the CDR3: TGTGCCAGCAGTGGCGGGGGACGGCTCTATGGCTACACCTTC.

The V call is TRBV15, the J call TRBJ2-2; 9 nucleotides align to TRBD2. Germline V gene data show CDR1 as LNHNV and CDR2 as YYDKDF (reference sequence). V lost 3 bases, J lost 4 bases, and 3 bases stayed unmatched. The CDR3 runs 15 residues. As DNA, the CDR3 is TGTGCCACCAGCAGGTCTAGCGGGGCCACCGGGGAGCTGTTTTTT. Translated, it gives CATSRSSGATGELFF.

The CDR3 DNA reads as TGCGCCAGCAGCTTGGCCGGGACAGCCTACAATGAGCAGTTCTTC. Translating gives CASSLAGTAYNEQFF. V gene TRBV5-1 combines with J gene TRBJ2-1; 7 bases agree with TRBD1. The CDR3 runs to 15 residues. Germline V gives CDR1 SGHRS, CDR2 YFSETQ. V was clipped by 0 bases and J by 2 bases; unmatched bases: 2.

This chain links TRBV10-1 with TRBJ1-1, with D maybe TRBD1 (6 bases). CDR3 length equals 13 residues. CDR1 is WNHNN, CDR2 SYGVQD, per germline (reference sequence). Trimming pared 2 bases from V and 10 bases from J, leaving 14 bases between. The CDR3 loop reads CASSETVTGTAFF. For the CDR3, the DNA is TGCGCCAGCAGTGAGACTGTGACAGGTACAGCTTTCTTT.

The rearrangement links TRBV5-1 to TRBJ2-7, with 9 bases aligning to TRBD1. V trimming: 0 bases; J trimming: 3 bases; junction bases outside the gene matches: 4. Germline assignment: CDR1 SGHRS and CDR2 YFSETQ. The CDR3 is 15 residues long. CDR3 sequence: CASSLGQGGNYEQYF. The DNA for the CDR3 is TGCGCCAGCAGCTTGGGACAGGGGGGGAACTACGAGCAGTACTTC.

The chain is built from TRBV28 and TRBJ1-2; tentatively, D is TRBD1 (5 bases). Germline values: CDR1 MDHEN, CDR2 SYDVKM. This CDR3 has 13 residues. V dropped 5 bases and J dropped 7 bases, with 14 bases sitting between them. CDR3 bases: TGTGCCAGCAGTATACCAGGGCTCAGTGGCTACACCTTC. This gives the protein CASSIPGLSGYTF.

V usage is TRBV5-6 and J usage is TRBJ2-5; 8 bases are a match to TRBD2. V gave up 0 bases and J gave up 5 bases; unmatched junction bases: 9. The CDR3 consists of 16 residues. The V gene's germline CDR1 is SGHDT and CDR2 YYEEEE. The CDR3 sequence is CASSLDLGLGIETQYF. Here the CDR3 DNA reads TGTGCCAGCAGCTTGGATTTGGGACTAGGCATTGAGACCCAGTACTTC.

The chain is built from TRBV7-3 and TRBJ2-3, with D maybe TRBD1 (6 bases). CDR1 SGHTA and CDR2 FQGTGA come from the germline V gene. This CDR3 contains 15 residues. V was shortened by 4 bases and J by 4 bases, with 15 bases between the two germline ends. CDR3 protein: CASSSTGYSADTQYF. The CDR3 DNA is TGTGCCAGCAGCTCCACAGGGTACTCGGCAGATACGCAGTATTTT.

The V gene is TRBV6-1, the J gene TRBJ1-5; 9 nucleotides line up with TRBD1. Germline V gives CDR1 MNHNS, CDR2 SASEGT. The CDR3 is made up of 18 amino acids. Trimming cost V 4 bases and J 1 base; bases outside gene matches: 11. CDR3: CASSAGTGQGGSNQPQHF. The CDR3 DNA sequence: TGTGCCAGCAGTGCCGGGACAGGGCAGGGGGGGAGCAATCAGCCCCAGCATTTT.

The chain recombines TRBV10-3 with TRBJ1-5, with D perhaps matching TRBD1 (5 bases). The length of the CDR3 is 15 residues. V was trimmed by 4 bases and J by 2 bases, leaving 12 bases between them. Germline CDR1 reads ENHRY; CDR2 reads SYGVKD. The CDR3 DNA is TGTGCCATCAGTGTTGGAGGGACCGGCAATCAGCCCCAGCATTTT. Protein sequence: CAISVGGTGNQPQHF.

This chain uses TRBV6-4 with TRBJ1-1, with 8 bases matching TRBD1. Looked up from germline, CDR1 is MRHNA and CDR2 is SNTAGT. Unmatched junction bases numbered 11, after V lost 8 bases and J lost 3 bases. CDR3 length: 15 residues. This chain's CDR3 is CASLWTGRRDTEAFF. CDR3 nucleotides: TGTGCCAGCCTCTGGACAGGGAGAAGGGACACTGAAGCTTTCTTT.